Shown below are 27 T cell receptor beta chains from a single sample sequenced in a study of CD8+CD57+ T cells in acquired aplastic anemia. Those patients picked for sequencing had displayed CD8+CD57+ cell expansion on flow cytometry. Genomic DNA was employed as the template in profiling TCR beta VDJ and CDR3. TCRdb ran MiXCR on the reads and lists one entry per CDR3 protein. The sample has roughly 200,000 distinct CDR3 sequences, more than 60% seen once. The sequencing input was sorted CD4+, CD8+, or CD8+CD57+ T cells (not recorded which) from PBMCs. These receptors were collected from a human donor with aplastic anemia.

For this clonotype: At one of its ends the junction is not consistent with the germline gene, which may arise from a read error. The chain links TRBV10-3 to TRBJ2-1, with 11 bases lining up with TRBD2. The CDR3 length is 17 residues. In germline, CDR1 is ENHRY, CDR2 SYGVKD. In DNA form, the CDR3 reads TGTGGCATCACCCCCGGGACTAGCGGCTTCACTCTCAATGAGCAGTTCTTC. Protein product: CGITPGTSGFTLNEQFF.

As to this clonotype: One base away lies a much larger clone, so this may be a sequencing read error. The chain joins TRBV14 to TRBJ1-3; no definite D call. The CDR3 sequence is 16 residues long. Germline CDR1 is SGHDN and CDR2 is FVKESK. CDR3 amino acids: CASSQTGRISGSTIYF. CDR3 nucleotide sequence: TGTGCCAGCAGCCAAACTGGCAGGATCTCTGGAAGCACCATATATTTT. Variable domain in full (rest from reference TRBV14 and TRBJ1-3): EAGVTQFPSHSVIEKGQTVTLRCDPISGHDNLYWYRRVMGKEIKFLLHFVKESKQDESGMPNNRFLAERTGGTYSTLKVQPAELEDSGVYFCASSQTGRISGSTIYFGEGSWLTVV.

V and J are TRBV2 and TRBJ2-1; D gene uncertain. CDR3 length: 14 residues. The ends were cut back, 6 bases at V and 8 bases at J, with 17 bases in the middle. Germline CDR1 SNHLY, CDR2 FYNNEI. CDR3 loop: CASSRMFIGDEQFF. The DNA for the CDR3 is TGTGCCAGCAGCAGGATGTTCATAGGCGATGAGCAGTTCTTC.

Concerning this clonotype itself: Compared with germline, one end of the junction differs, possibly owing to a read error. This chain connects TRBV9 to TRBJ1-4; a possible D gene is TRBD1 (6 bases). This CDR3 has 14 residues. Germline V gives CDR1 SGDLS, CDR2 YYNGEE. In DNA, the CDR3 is TGTGCCAGCAGCGTAGACAGGGCAGAGGAAAAGCTGTTTTTT. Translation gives CASSVDRAEEKLFF. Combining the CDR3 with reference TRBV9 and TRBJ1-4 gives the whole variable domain DSGVTQTPKHLITATGQRVTLRCSPRSGDLSVYWYQQSLDQGLQFLIQYYNGEERAKGNILERFSAQQFPDLHSELNLSSLELGDSALYFCASSVDRAEEKLFFGSGTQLSVL.

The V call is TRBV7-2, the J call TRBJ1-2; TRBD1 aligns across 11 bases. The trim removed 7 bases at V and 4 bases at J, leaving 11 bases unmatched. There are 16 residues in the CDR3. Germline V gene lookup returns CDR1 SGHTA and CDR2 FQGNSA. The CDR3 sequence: CASTKGGTGGGYGYTF. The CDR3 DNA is TGTGCCAGCACCAAAGGGGGGACAGGGGGTGGCTATGGCTACACCTTC. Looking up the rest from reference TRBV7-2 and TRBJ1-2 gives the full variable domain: GAGVSQSPSNKVTEKGKDVELRCDPISGHTALYWYRQSLGQGLEFLIYFQGNSAPDKSGLPSDRFSAERTGGSVSTLTIQRTQQEDSAVYLCASTKGGTGGGYGYTFGSGTRLTVV.

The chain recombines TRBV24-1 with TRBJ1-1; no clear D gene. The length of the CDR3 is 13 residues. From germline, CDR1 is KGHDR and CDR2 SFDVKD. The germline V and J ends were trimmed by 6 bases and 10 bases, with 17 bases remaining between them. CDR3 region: CATSPEGSNRAFF. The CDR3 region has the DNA TGTGCCACCAGTCCGGAGGGATCGAATCGAGCTTTCTTT.

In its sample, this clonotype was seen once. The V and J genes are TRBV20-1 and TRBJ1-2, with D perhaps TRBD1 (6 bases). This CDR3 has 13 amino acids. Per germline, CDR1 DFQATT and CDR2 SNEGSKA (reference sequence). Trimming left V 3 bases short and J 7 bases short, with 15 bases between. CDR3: CSASHRDEGGYTF. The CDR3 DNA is TGCAGTGCTAGCCACAGGGACGAGGGTGGCTACACCTTC.

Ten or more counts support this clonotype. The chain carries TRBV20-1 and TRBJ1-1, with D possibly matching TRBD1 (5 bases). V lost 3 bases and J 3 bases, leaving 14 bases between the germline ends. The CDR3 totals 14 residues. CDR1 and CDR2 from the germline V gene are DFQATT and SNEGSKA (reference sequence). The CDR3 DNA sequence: TGCAGTGCTAGCCCCACAGGATTCGACACTGAAGCTTTCTTT. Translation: CSASPTGFDTEAFF.

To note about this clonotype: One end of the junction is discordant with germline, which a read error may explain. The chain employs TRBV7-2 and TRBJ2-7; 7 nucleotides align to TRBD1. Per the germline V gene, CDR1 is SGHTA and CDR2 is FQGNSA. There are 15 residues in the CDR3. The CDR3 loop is CASSLTGAETYEQYF. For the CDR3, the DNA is TGCGCCAGCAGCCTTACAGGGGCAGAAACCTACGAGCAGTACTTC.

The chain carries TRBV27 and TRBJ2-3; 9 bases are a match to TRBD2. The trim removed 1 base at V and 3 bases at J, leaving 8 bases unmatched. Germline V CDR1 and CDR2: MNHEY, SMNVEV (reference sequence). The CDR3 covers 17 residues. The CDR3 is CASSLFGRGGRTDTQYF. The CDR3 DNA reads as TGTGCCAGCAGTTTATTTGGGCGGGGGGGCCGTACAGATACGCAGTATTTT.

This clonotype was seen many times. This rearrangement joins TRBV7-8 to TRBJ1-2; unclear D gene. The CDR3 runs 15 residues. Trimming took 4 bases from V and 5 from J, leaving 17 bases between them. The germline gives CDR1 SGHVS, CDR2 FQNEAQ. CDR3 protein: CASSSERAGEYGYTF. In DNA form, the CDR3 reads TGTGCCAGCAGCTCTGAGCGGGCGGGAGAATATGGCTACACCTTC.

Here the CDR3 reads CASSHGQGAGEKLFF. In nucleotides, the CDR3 is TGTGCCAGCAGCCATGGCCAGGGGGCAGGCGAAAAACTGTTTTTT. This chain joins TRBV7-8 and TRBJ1-4, with 8 bases fitting TRBD1. The ends lost 5 bases at V and 8 bases at J; junction bases unmatched: 10. CDR3 length equals 15 residues. Germline values: CDR1 SGHVS, CDR2 FQNEAQ.

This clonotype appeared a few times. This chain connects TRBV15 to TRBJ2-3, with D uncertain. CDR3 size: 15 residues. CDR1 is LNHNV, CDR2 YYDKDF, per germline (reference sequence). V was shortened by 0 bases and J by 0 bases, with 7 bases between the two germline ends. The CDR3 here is CATSRELLSTDTQYF. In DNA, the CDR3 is TGTGCCACCAGCAGAGAGCTCCTTAGCACAGATACGCAGTATTTT.

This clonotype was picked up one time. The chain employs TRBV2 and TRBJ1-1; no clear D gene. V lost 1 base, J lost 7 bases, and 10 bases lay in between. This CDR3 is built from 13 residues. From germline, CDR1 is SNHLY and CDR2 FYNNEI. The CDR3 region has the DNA TGTGCCAGCAGTGAAGGATTGCTGTATGAAGCTTTCTTT. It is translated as CASSEGLLYEAFF.

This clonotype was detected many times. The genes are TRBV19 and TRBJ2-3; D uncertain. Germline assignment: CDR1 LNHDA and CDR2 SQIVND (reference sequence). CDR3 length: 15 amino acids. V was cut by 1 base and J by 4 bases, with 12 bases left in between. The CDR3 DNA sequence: TGTGCCAGTAGTATAGGGGTCCTAGTGGCAGATACGCAGTATTTT. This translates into CASSIGVLVADTQYF. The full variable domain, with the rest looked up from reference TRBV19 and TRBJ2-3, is DGGITQSPKYLFRKEGQNVTLSCEQNLNHDAMYWYRQDPGQGLRLIYYSQIVNDFQKGDIAEGYSVSREKKESFPLTVTSAQKNPTAFYLCASSIGVLVADTQYFGPGTRLTVL.

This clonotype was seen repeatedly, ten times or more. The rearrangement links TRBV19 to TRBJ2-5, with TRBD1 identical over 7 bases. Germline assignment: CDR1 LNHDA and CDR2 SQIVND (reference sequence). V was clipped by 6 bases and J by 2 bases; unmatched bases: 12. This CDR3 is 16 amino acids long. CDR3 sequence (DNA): TGTGCCAGTAGCCTCTCCGGGACAGCCCATCAAGAGACCCAGTACTTC. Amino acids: CASSLSGTAHQETQYF.

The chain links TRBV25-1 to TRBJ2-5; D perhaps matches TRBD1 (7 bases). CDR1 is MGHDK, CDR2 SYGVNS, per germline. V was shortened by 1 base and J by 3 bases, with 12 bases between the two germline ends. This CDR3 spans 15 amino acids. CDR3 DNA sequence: TGTGCCAGCAGTGAATTGGGACAGCGGGAAGAGACCCAGTACTTC. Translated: CASSELGQREETQYF.

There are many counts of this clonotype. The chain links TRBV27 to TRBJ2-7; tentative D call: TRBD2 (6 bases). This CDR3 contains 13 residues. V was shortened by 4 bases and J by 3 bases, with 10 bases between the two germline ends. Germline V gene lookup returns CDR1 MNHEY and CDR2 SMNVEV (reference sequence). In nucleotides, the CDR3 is TGTGCCAGCAGTTGGACGGGAGTCTACGAGCAGTACTTC. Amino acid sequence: CASSWTGVYEQYF.

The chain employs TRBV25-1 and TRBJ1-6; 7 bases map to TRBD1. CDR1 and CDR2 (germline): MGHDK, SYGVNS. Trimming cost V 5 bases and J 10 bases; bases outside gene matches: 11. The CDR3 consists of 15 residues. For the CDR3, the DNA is TGTGCCAGCAGTTTAGGGGGTCAGGGGGAGTCACCCCTCCACTTT. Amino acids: CASSLGGQGESPLHF.

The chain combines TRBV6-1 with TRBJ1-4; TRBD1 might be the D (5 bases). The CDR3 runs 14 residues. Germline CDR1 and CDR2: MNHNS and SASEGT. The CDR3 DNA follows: TGTTCCACAAGCGAGGGGCCAGTTAATGAAAAACTGTTTTTT. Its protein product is CSTSEGPVNEKLFF.

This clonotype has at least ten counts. The chain's CDR3 is CASSLDTSRGLGTEAFF. CDR3 sequence (DNA): TGTGCCAGCAGCTTAGATACGTCGCGGGGGCTTGGTACTGAAGCTTTCTTT. The chain combines TRBV7-9 with TRBJ1-1, with TRBD1 as a possible D gene (6 bases). The CDR3 sequence is 17 residues long. Germline assignment: CDR1 SEHNR and CDR2 FQNEAQ (reference sequence). V dropped 1 base and J dropped 5 bases, with 20 bases sitting between them.

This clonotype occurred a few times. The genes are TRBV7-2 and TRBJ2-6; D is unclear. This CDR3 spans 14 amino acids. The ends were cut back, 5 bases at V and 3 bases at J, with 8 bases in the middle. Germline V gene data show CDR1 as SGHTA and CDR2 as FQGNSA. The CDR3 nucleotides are TGTGCCAGCAGCCCGACGGTTGGGGCCAACGTCCTGACTTTC. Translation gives CASSPTVGANVLTF.

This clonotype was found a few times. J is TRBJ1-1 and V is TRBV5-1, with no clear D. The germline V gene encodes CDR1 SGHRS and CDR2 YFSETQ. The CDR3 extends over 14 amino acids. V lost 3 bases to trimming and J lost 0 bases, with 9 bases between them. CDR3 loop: CASSSRPVNTEAFF. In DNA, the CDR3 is TGCGCCAGCAGCTCCCGACCCGTGAACACTGAAGCTTTCTTT.

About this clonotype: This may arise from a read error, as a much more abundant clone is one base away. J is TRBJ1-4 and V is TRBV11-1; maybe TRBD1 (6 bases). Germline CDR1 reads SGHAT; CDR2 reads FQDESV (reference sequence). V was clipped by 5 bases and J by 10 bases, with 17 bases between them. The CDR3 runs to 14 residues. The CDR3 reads CASSARGNMAKLFF. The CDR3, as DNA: TGTGCCAGCAGCGCGAGGGGGAATATGGCAAAACTGTTTTTT.

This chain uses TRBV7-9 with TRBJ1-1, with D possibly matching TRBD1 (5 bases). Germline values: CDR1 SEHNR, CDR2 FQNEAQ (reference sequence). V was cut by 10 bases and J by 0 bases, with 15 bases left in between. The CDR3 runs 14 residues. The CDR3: CATSRGNMNTEAFF. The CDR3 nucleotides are TGTGCCACTTCACGGGGCAATATGAACACTGAAGCTTTCTTT.

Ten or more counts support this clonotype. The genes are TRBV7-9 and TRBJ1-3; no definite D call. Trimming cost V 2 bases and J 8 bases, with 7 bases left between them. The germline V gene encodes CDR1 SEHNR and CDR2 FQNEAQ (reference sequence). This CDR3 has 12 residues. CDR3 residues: CASSLNQDTIYF. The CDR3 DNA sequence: TGTGCCAGCAGCTTAAACCAGGACACCATATATTTT.

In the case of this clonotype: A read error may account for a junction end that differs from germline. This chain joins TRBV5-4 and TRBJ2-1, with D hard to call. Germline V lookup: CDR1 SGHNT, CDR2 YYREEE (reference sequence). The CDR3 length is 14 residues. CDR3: CASSQENSFNEQFF. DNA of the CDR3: TGCGCCAGCAGCCAAGAAAACAGCTTCAATGAGCAGTTCTTC. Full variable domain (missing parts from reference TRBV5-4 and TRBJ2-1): ETGVTQSPTHLIKTRGQQVTLRCSSQSGHNTVSWYQQALGQGPQFIFQYYREEENGRGNFPPRFSGLQFPNYSSELNVNALELDDSALYLCASSQENSFNEQFFGPGTRLTVL.